This section outlines one TCR beta chain sequence together with its context. The sample is drawn from a study of Ad26.COV2.S vaccination and SARS-CoV-2 variants. Sequencing was performed with immunoSEQ multiplex PCR; in TCRdb, only in-frame clones are kept and a portion is missing. The sample carries approximately 140,000 clones, 86% recorded once. Source: peripheral blood, taken after recovery from COVID-19. The clonotype comes from a human donor who had recovered from COVID-19.

CDR3 protein: CASSPPSQTGNTEAFF. The CDR3 nucleotides read TGTGCCAGCTCACCCCCTTCTCAGACAGGGAACACTGAAGCTTTCTTT. The chain uses TRBV18 and TRBJ1-1; D possibly corresponds to TRBD1 (6 bases). The V end lost 3 bases, the J end lost 1 base, and 15 bases lay between the germline ends. The CDR3 spans 16 residues. Germline CDR1 KGHSH, CDR2 LQKENI.